The 2 T cell receptor beta chains below all came from one sample that was sequenced in a study of siplizumab effects on memory and regulatory T cells. Using immunoSEQ multiplex PCR, the repertoire was profiled, and TCRdb retains in-frame clones only, with some absent. This sample has about 60,000 clones, with around four fifths found just once. The sequenced material came from memory CD4+ T cells sorted from blood. The receptor set was obtained from a human donor in good health.

The genes are TRBV6-5 and TRBJ2-7, with 9 bases that match TRBD2. V shed 0 bases, J shed 3 bases, and the junction held 6 bases outside the gene matches. The CDR3 sequence is 16 residues long. Germline V gene lookup returns CDR1 MNHEY and CDR2 SVGAGI. In DNA form, the CDR3 reads TGTGCCAGCAGTTACTCGGAGCGGGAGGTATACTACGAGCAGTACTTC. This gives the protein CASSYSEREVYYEQYF.

This chain uses TRBV19 with TRBJ1-3; 10 positions match TRBD1. Germline-derived CDR1 and CDR2 are LNHDA and SQIVND (reference sequence). The CDR3 contains 17 residues. Trimming removed 0 bases from V and 2 bases from J; junction bases left unmatched: 4. In nucleotides, the CDR3 is TGTGCCAGTAGTATAGATGGGACAGGGGTTCCTGGAAACACCATATATTTT. Translated: CASSIDGTGVPGNTIYF.